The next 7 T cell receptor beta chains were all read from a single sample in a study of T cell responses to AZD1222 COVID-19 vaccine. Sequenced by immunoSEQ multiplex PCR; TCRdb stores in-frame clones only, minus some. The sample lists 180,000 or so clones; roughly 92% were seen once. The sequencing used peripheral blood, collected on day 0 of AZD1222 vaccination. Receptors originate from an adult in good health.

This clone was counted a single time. As DNA, the CDR3 is TGTGCCAGCAGCGCCTCCTCACTAGCGGGAGGGGTCGGGGAGCTGTTTTTT. Protein product: CASSASSLAGGVGELFF. This rearrangement joins TRBV7-3 to TRBJ2-2, with TRBD2 matching 13 bases. Per germline, CDR1 SGHTA and CDR2 FQGTGA. CDR3 length equals 17 residues. With V trimmed by 5 bases and J by 7 bases, 10 bases remained unmatched.

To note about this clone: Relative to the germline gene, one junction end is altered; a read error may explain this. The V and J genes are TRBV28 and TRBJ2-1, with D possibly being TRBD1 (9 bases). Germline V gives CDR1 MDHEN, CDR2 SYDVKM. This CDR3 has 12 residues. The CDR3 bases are TGTGCCAGCAGTTTCGGGGGGGACAGGGCTCTCTTC. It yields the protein CASSFGGDRALF.

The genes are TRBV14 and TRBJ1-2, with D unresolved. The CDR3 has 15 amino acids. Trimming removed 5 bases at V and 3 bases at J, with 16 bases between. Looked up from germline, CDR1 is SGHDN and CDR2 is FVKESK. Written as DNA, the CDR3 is TGTGCCAGCAGCATATCGACACTTAGGCACTATGGCTACACCTTC. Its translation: CASSISTLRHYGYTF.

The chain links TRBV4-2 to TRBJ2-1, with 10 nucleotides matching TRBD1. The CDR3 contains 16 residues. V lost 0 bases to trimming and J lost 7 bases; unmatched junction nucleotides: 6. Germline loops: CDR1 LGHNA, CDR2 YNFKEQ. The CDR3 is CASSQDRTGGWNEQFF. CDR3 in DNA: TGTGCCAGCAGCCAAGATCGGACAGGGGGGTGGAATGAGCAGTTCTTC.

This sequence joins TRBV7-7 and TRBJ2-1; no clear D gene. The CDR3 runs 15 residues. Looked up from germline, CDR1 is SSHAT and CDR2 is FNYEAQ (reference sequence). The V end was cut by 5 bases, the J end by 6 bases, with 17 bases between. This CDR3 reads CASSPIRPDGNEQFF. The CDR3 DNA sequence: TGTGCCAGCAGCCCAATCCGCCCAGACGGCAATGAGCAGTTCTTC.

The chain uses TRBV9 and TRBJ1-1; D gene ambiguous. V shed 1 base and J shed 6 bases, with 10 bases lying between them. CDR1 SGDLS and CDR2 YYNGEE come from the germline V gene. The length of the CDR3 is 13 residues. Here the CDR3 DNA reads TGTGCCAGCAGCGTATCTAGGGAGCCTGAAGCTTTCTTT. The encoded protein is CASSVSREPEAFF.

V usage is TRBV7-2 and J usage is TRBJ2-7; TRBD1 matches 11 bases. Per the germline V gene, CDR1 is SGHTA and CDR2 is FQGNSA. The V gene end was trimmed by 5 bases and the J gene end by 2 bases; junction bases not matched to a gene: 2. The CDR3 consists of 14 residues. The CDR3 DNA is TGTGCCAGCAGCGCGGACAGGGGGCCCTACGAGCAGTACTTC. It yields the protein CASSADRGPYEQYF.